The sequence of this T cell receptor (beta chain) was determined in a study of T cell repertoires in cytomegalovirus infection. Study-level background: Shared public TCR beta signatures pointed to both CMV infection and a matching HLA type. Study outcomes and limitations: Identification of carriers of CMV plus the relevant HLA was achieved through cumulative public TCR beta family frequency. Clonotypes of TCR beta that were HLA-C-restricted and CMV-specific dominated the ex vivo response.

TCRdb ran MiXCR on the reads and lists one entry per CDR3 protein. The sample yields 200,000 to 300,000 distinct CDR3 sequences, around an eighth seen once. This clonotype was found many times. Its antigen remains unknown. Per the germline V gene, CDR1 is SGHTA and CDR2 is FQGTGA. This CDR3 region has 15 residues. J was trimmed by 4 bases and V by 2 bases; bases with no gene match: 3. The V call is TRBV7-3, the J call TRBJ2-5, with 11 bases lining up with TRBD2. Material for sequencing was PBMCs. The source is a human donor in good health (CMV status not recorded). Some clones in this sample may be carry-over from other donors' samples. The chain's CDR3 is CASSLEGLAGETQYF. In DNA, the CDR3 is TGTGCCAGCAGCTTAGAAGGACTAGCGGGAGAGACCCAGTACTTC. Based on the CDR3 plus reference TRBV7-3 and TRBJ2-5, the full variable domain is GAGVSQTPSNKVTEKGKYVELRCDPISGHTALYWYRQSLGQGPEFLIYFQGTGAADDSGLPNDRFFAVRPEGSVSTLKIQRTERGDSAVYLCASSLEGLAGETQYFGPGTRLLVL.